One and the same sample provided the 8 T cell receptor beta chains below, sequenced in a study of technical replicates of blood from a few donors. The table came from immunoSEQ multiplex PCR; TCRdb's copy has only in-frame clones and leaves some out. The sample has about 75,000 clones; approximately 97% are singletons. Material for sequencing was T cells isolated from PBMCs. The receptor source for this set is a human donor in good health.

CDR3 protein: CASSLVFWRYGYTF. The CDR3 DNA follows: TGTGCCAGCAGTTTGGTTTTCTGGAGGTATGGCTACACCTTC. The gene calls are TRBV28 and TRBJ1-2; D remains ambiguous. CDR1 MDHEN and CDR2 SYDVKM come from the germline V gene. The V end was cut by 3 bases, the J end by 5 bases, with 13 bases between. The CDR3 spans 14 residues.

This clone was seen once. V is TRBV30 and J is TRBJ2-5; TRBD1 matches at 7 bases. The J call may be incorrect, as the DNA end agrees better with TRBJ2-7. The CDR3 contains 14 residues. Germline CDR1 GTSNPN, CDR2 SVGIG (reference sequence). CDR3 sequence (DNA): TGTGCCTGCTCGAGACAGGGCATGAACTACGAGCAGTACTTC. Residues: CACSRQGMNYEQYF.

J is TRBJ1-2 and V is TRBV10-3; 7 bases map to TRBD1. J gave up 6 bases and V 5 bases, and 3 bases lay outside the gene matches. Germline values: CDR1 ENHRY, CDR2 SYGVKD. The CDR3 length is 12 residues. The DNA of the CDR3 is TGTGCCATCAGTATCAGGGGGGATGGCTACACCTTC. It yields the protein CAISIRGDGYTF.

The genes are TRBV19 and TRBJ1-2; TRBD1 is a possible D gene (5 bases). CDR1 and CDR2 from the germline V gene are LNHDA and SQIVND (reference sequence). V was shortened by 8 bases and J by 10 bases, with 14 bases between the two germline ends. The CDR3 is made up of 11 amino acids. CDR3 sequence: CASFRGLDYTF. CDR3 coding DNA: TGTGCCAGTTTCCGGGGGTTGGACTACACCTTC.

The J gene is TRBJ1-5, the V gene TRBV9; perhaps TRBD1 as D (5 bases). From germline, CDR1 is SGDLS and CDR2 YYNGEE. Deletions cut 2 bases from V and 7 bases from J, with 13 bases between. The CDR3 sequence is 14 residues long. This CDR3 reads CASSVSGGGQPQHF. The CDR3 DNA follows: TGTGCCAGCAGCGTCTCCGGCGGGGGGCAGCCCCAGCATTTT. The entire variable domain, with the rest obtained from reference TRBV9 and TRBJ1-5, is as follows: DSGVTQTPKHLITATGQRVTLRCSPRSGDLSVYWYQQSLDQGLQFLIQYYNGEERAKGNILERFSAQQFPDLHSELNLSSLELGDSALYFCASSVSGGGQPQHFGDGTRLSIL.

This sequence joins TRBV4-1 and TRBJ1-1; TRBD1 matches 7 bases. CDR1 is MGHRA, CDR2 YSYEKL, per germline. The CDR3 has 15 amino acids. J gave up 2 bases and V 0 bases, and 3 bases lay outside the gene matches. The CDR3 DNA reads as TGCGCCAGCAGCCAAGAAGGGACAGCCAACACTGAAGCTTTCTTT. Translated, it gives CASSQEGTANTEAFF.

The rearrangement joins TRBV7-9 to TRBJ2-1; TRBD1 matches 8 bases. The CDR3 covers 16 residues. J lost 10 bases, V lost 5 bases, and 16 bases had no gene match. Per germline, CDR1 SEHNR and CDR2 FQNEAQ (reference sequence). The CDR3 region has the DNA TGTGCCAGCAGCCCGGTGACAGGGGAAAAAATGGGGGAGCAGTTCTTC. This translates into CASSPVTGEKMGEQFF.

The genes are TRBV4-3 and TRBJ2-2; 9 bases align to TRBD2. The CDR3 has 14 residues. J was trimmed by 7 bases and V by 3 bases; bases with no gene match: 3. The V gene's germline CDR1 is LGHNA and CDR2 YSLEER. CDR3 bases: TGCGCCAGCAGCCACTTTAGCGGGAGCGGGGAGCTGTTTTTT. Protein sequence: CASSHFSGSGELFF.